One sample yielded the 13 T cell receptor beta chains listed below, sequenced in a study of tumor-infiltrating lymphocytes in primary liver carcinoma. Joint extraction of RNA and DNA used roughly 20-33 mg of bulk tissue that was unsorted. A constant-region primer primed TCR beta cDNA synthesis from 500 to 550 ng of total RNA. For TCR beta, libraries were produced by three nested multiplex PCR rounds using slightly modified ARM-PCR. Both of the initial two PCR rounds ran for about 9 cycles and employed TRBV1-TRBV30 forward primers alongside a C-beta reverse primer. One entry per CDR3 protein results from TCRdb running MiXCR on the multiplex PCR reads. This sample has tens of thousands of distinct CDR3 sequences, with about 80% found just once. The sample was liver tumor tissue from sampling region 3. Noted subset: tumor region T3, left-lateral pole. Receptors were obtained from a man in his forties or fifties with primary liver carcinoma and hepatitis B virus infection.

Comments on this clonotype: This may come from a read error, since a much larger clone is one base off. It is likely a read error, because the conserved phenylalanine at the end of the CDR3 is missing. This chain connects TRBV5-1 to TRBJ1-1; D is unclear. Germline V gene sequence: CDR1 SGHRS, CDR2 YFSETQ. This CDR3 has 12 amino acids. V was trimmed by 0 bases and J by 8 bases, leaving 8 bases between them. CDR3 nucleotides: TGCGCCAGCAGCTTGGAGGGCTCAGAAGCTTTCTAT. Protein: CASSLEGSEAFY.

At least ten counts were recorded for this clonotype. This chain links TRBV28 with TRBJ2-2; tentatively, D is TRBD1 (5 bases). CDR3 length: 14 residues. Germline lookup yields CDR1 MDHEN and CDR2 SYDVKM. The V and J ends lost 5 bases and 5 bases respectively, with 12 bases between them. CDR3 sequence (DNA): TGTGCCAGCAGTCCCAGGGTGGGGACCGGGGAGCTGTTTTTT. This encodes CASSPRVGTGELFF. Full variable domain (remainder filled in from reference TRBV28 and TRBJ2-2): DVKVTQSSRYLVKRTGEKVFLECVQDMDHENMFWYRQDPGLGLRLIYFSYDVKMKEKGDIPEGYSVSREKKERFSLILESASTNQTSMYLCASSPRVGTGELFFGEGSRLTVL.

With respect to this clonotype: The junction does not match germline at one end; this may be a read error. The chain couples TRBV12-3 or TRBV12-4 to TRBJ2-5, with D uncertain. This CDR3 comprises 14 residues. The CDR3: CASNTLVTQETQYF. CDR3 bases: TGTGCCAGCAATACCCTAGTCACACAAGAGACTCAGTACTTC.

This clonotype is termed medium-sized (0.01 to 0.1%). The chain joins TRBV6-6 to TRBJ2-1; 9 bases map to TRBD2. The CDR3 loop spans 15 amino acids. From germline, CDR1 is MNHNY and CDR2 SVGAGI (reference sequence). V was clipped by 4 bases and J by 5 bases; unmatched bases: 6. The CDR3 DNA sequence: TGTGCCAGCAGTTCTGCGACTAGCGGACACAATGAGCAGTTCTTC. It yields the protein CASSSATSGHNEQFF.

Worth noting for this clonotype: The final CDR3 position lacks the conserved phenylalanine or tryptophan, pointing to a likely read error. The genes are TRBV4-1 and TRBJ1-2; D not certain. Germline V gives CDR1 MGHRA, CDR2 YSYEKL. Trimming took 4 bases from V and 8 from J, leaving 17 bases between them. The length of the CDR3 is 14 residues. The chain's CDR3 is CASSLTQRIEGYTS. The CDR3 DNA reads as TGCGCCAGCAGCCTAACCCAGAGGATTGAGGGCTACACCTCC.

This clonotype has more than one count but fewer than ten. Possible read error: a much larger clone is one base away. The V call is TRBV5-1, the J call TRBJ2-1; 10 nucleotides agree with TRBD1. The germline gives CDR1 SGHRS, CDR2 YFSETQ. The CDR3 is 16 residues long. The CDR3 region is CASGLAGGQGSNEQFF. CDR3 DNA: TGCGCCAGCGGCTTGGCCGGGGGACAGGGGTCGAATGAGCAGTTCTTC.

As for this clonotype: A much bigger clone sits one base away, suggesting this may be a read error. This chain joins TRBV28 and TRBJ2-5; 10 nucleotides align to TRBD1. Germline CDR1 reads MDHEN; CDR2 reads SYDVKM. CDR3 size: 17 residues. DNA for the CDR3: TGTGACAGCAGTTTCCTCTCCAGGGACAGGGGAGGGGAGACCCAGTACTTC. Translated: CDSSFLSRDRGGETQYF.

A remark on this clonotype: The junction departs from the called germline gene at one end, perhaps through a read error. The V gene is TRBV14, the J gene TRBJ2-1, with TRBD2 matching over 8 bases. Germline lookup yields CDR1 SGHDN and CDR2 FVKESK. CDR3 length: 20 amino acids. The CDR3 nucleotides are TGCGCCAGCAGCCAAGCCACCGGGTCAGGTCGGAGTCAGCGGGGGTATGAGCAGTTCTTC. It codes for CASSQATGSGRSQRGYEQFF.

A note on this clonotype: No conserved phenylalanine or tryptophan ends this CDR3, so it is likely a read error. V and J are TRBV4-2 and TRBJ2-5; D is possibly TRBD1 (6 bases). Trimming cost V 0 bases and J 4 bases, with 15 bases left between them. CDR1 is LGHNA, CDR2 YNFKEQ, per germline. This CDR3 spans 16 amino acids. The CDR3 reads CASSQDWGLAVETQYL. CDR3 in DNA: TGTGCCAGCAGCCAAGATTGGGGGCTAGCCGTAGAGACCCAGTACTTA.

A word on this clonotype: Lacking the conserved final phenylalanine or tryptophan, this CDR3 likely reflects a read error. The V and J genes are TRBV6-5 and TRBJ1-1, with D tentatively TRBD1 (5 bases). CDR3 length equals 18 residues. Between the trimmed V and J ends, which lost 11 bases and 0 bases, there was a span of 28 bases. Germline CDR1 and CDR2: MNHEY and SVGAGI. CDR3 residues: CAGTPHRLGKGLNTEAFS. The CDR3 nucleotides are TGTGCCGGCACCCCACACAGGTTGGGGAAGGGGCTGAACACTGAAGCTTTCTCT.

The chain recombines TRBV28 with TRBJ1-2; TRBD1 might be the D (5 bases). V lost 8 bases to trimming and J lost 7 bases, with 17 bases between them. The germline CDR1 and CDR2 sequences are MDHEN and SYDVKM. The CDR3 covers 13 residues. CDR3 amino acids: CASGSKWDCGYTF. CDR3 nucleotide sequence: TGTGCCAGCGGGTCAAAATGGGACTGTGGCTACACCTTC.

The rearrangement uses TRBV6-1 and TRBJ2-7; no clear D. The ends were cut back, 3 bases at V and 5 bases at J, with 11 bases in the middle. Germline lookup yields CDR1 MNHNS and CDR2 SASEGT. The CDR3 contains 13 residues. The CDR3 DNA sequence: TGTGCCAGCAGTGACCACTCGAGGAACGAGCAGTACTTC. Protein: CASSDHSRNEQYF.

This clonotype showed up many times. This chain joins TRBV10-3 and TRBJ1-2, with 7 bases matching TRBD1. The J segment lost 4 bases and the V segment lost 3 bases, leaving 11 bases of the junction unmatched. Germline V gives CDR1 ENHRY, CDR2 SYGVKD. This CDR3 spans 16 amino acids. The CDR3 region has the DNA TGTGCCATCAGTGATTACGGACAGGAGCGACTCTATGGCTACACCTTC. Translated: CAISDYGQERLYGYTF.